This TCR beta chain derives from a study of T cells in Graves' hyperthyroidism and ophthalmopathy. The V end lost 3 bases, the J end lost 6 bases, and 3 bases lay between the germline ends. Germline CDR1 and CDR2: DFQATT and SNEGSKA (reference sequence). The CDR3 has 9 amino acids. RNA transcripts yielded amplified TCR beta CDR3 regions. The study used the HTBI primer set for a first-round RT-PCR of the TCR CDR3. MiXCR was run by TCRdb on the multiplex PCR reads, yielding one entry per CDR3 protein. The top ten hold about 8% of the sample, which has a few hundred thousand distinct CDR3 sequences, 40% to 55% seen once. This clonotype showed up just a few times. Each diagnosis was grounded in clinical symptoms, serum thyroxine and TRAb, thyroid ultrasound, and orbital computed tomography.

The chain employs TRBV20-1 and TRBJ2-7; unclear D gene. Source material: peripheral blood or thyroid tissue (not recorded which). The sequence came from a woman aged 18 to 35 with Graves' hyperthyroidism. For the CDR3, the DNA is TGCAGTGCTAGTGGCGAGCAGTACTTC. Its translation: CSASGEQYF.